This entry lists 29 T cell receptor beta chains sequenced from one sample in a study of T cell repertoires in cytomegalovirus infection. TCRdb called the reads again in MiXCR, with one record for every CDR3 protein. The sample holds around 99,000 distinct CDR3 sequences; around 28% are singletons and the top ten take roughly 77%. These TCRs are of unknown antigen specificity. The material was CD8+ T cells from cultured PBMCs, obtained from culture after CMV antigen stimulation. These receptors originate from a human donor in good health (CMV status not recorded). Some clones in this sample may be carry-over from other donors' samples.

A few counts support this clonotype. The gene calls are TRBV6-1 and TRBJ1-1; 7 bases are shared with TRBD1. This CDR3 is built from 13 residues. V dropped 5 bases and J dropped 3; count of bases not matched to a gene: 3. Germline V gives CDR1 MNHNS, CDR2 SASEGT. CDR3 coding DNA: TGTGCCAGCAGTTATACAGGGGACACTGAAGCTTTCTTT. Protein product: CASSYTGDTEAFF.

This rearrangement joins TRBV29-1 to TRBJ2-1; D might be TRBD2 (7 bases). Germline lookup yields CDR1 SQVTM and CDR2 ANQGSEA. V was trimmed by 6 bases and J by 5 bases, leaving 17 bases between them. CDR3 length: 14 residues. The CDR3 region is CSVGGGIPHNEQFF. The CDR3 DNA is TGCAGCGTGGGGGGGGGCATCCCCCACAATGAGCAGTTCTTC.

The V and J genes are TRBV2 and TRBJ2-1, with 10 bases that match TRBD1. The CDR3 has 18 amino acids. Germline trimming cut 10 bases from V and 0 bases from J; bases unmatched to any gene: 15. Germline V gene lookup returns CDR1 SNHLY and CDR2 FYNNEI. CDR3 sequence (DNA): TGTGCCATCTCCGGGACAGGGGACCAGATTTCCTCCTACAATGAGCAGTTCTTC. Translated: CAISGTGDQISSYNEQFF.

Here the CDR3 DNA reads TGCAGTGCTAGTTCGCTTGGCGGATCCTACAATGAGCAGTTCTTC. This sequence encodes CSASSLGGSYNEQFF. This chain connects TRBV20-1 to TRBJ2-1; D is unresolved. Germline assignment: CDR1 DFQATT and CDR2 SNEGSKA (reference sequence). This CDR3 comprises 15 residues. Between the trimmed V and J ends, which lost 3 bases and 1 base, there was a span of 13 bases.

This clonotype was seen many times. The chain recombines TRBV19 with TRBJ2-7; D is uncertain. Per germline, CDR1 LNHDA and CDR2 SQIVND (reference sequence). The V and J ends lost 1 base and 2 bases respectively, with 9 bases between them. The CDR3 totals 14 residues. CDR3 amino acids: CASSIGAGTYEQYF. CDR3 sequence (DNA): TGTGCCAGTAGTATAGGCGCCGGAACCTACGAGCAGTACTTC.

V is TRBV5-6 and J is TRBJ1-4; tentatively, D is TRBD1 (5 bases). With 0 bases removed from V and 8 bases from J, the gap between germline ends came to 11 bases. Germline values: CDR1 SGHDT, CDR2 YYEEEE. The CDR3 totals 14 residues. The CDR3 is CASSLAGAGEKLFF. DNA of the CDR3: TGTGCCAGCAGCTTGGCCGGGGCAGGGGAAAAACTGTTTTTT.

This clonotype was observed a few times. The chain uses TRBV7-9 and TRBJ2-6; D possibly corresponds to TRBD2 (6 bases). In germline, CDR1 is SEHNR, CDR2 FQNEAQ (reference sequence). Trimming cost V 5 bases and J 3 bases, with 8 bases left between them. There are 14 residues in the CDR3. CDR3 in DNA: TGTGCCAGCAGCGACGGGGGTGGGGCCAACGTCCTGACTTTC. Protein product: CASSDGGGANVLTF.

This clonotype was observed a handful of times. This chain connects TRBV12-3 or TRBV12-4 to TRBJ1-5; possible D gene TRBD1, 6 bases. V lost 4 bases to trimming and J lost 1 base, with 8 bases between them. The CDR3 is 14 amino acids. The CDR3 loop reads CASSYGQSNQPQHF. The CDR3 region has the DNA TGTGCCAGCAGTTACGGACAGAGCAATCAGCCCCAGCATTTT.

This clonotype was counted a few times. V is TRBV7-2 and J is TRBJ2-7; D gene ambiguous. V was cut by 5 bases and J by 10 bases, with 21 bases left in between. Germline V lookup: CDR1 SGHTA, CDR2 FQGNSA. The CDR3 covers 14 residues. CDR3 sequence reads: CASSPITAALGQYF. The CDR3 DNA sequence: TGTGCCAGCAGCCCCATAACAGCCGCCCTCGGTCAGTACTTC.

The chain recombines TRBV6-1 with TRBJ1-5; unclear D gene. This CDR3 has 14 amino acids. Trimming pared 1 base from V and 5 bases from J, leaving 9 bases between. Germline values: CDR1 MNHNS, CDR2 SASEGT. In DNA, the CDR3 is TGTGCCAGCAGTGAAGGGGGTAATGATCAGCCCCAGCATTTT. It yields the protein CASSEGGNDQPQHF.

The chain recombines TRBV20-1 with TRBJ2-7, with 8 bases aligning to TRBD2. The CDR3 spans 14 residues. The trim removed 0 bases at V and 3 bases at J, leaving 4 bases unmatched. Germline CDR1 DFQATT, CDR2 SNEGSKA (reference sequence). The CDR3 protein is CSAREGSGGYEQYF. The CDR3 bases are TGCAGTGCTAGAGAGGGGAGCGGGGGCTACGAGCAGTACTTC.

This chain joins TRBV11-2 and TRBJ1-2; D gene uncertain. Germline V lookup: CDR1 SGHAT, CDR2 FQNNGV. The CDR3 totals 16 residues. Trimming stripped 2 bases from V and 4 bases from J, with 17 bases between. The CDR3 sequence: CASSLSGESHLYGYTF. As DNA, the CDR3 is TGTGCCAGCAGCTTAAGTGGGGAAAGCCACCTCTATGGCTACACCTTC.

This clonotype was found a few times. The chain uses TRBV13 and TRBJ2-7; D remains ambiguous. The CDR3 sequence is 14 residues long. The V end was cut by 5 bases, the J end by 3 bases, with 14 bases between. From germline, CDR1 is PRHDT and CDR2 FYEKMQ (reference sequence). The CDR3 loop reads CASSPPGQIYEQYF. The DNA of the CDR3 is TGTGCCAGCAGCCCCCCCGGTCAAATCTACGAGCAGTACTTC.

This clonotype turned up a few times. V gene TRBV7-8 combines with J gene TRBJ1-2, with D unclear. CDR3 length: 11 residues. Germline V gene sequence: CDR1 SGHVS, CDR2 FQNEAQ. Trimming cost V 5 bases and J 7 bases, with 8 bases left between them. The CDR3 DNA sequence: TGTGCCAGCAGCCCCCCGGGTGGCTACACCTTC. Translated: CASSPPGGYTF.

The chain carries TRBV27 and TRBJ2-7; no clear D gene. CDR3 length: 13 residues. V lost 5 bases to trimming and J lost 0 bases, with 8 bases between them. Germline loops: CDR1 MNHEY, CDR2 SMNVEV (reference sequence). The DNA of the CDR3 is TGTGCCAGCAGTCTACGATTCTCCTACGAGCAGTACTTC. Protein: CASSLRFSYEQYF.

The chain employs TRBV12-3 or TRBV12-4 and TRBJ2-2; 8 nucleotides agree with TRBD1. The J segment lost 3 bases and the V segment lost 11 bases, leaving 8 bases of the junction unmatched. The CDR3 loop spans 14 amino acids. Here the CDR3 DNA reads TGTGCCTGGGGCGACAGGGGAGACACCGGGGAGCTGTTTTTT. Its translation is CAWGDRGDTGELFF.

The CDR3 DNA is TGTGCCAGTAGCGTCTGGGACAGCTCCTACGAGCAGTACTTC. It translates to CASSVWDSSYEQYF. This chain joins TRBV19 and TRBJ2-7, with 7 bases that match TRBD1. Germline V lookup: CDR1 LNHDA, CDR2 SQIVND (reference sequence). V shed 6 bases, J shed 0 bases, and the junction held 5 bases outside the gene matches. The CDR3 covers 14 residues.

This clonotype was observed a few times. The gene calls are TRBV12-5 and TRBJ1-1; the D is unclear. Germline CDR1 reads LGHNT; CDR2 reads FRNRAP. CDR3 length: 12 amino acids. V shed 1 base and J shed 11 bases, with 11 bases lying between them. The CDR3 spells CASGLGREGAFF. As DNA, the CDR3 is TGTGCTAGTGGTTTGGGGAGGGAAGGCGCTTTCTTT.

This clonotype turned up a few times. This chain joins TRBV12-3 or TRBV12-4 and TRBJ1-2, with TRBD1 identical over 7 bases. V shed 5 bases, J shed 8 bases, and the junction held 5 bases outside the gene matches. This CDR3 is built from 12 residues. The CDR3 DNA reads TGTGCCAGCAGTGCCACAGGGGTAGGCTACACCTTC. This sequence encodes CASSATGVGYTF.

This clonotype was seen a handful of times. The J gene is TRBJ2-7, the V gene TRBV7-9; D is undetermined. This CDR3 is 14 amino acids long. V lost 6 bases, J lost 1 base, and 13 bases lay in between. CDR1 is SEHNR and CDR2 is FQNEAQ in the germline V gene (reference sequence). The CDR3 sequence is CASSLLPASYEQYF. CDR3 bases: TGTGCCAGCAGTTTACTACCAGCGTCCTACGAGCAGTACTTC.

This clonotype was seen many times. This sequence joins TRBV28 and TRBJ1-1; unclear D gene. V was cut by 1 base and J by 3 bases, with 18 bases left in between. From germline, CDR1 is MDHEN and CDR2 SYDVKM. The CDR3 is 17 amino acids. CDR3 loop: CASSLFRQLFLYTEAFF. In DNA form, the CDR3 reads TGTGCCAGCAGTTTATTTAGGCAGTTATTTTTGTACACTGAAGCTTTCTTT.

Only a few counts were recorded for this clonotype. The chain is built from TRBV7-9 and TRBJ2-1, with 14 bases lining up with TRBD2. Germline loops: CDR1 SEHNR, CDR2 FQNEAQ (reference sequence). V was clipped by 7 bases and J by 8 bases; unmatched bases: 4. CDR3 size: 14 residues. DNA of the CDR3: TGTGCCAGCACAAGACTAGCGGGGGGGCATGAGCAGTTCTTC. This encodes CASTRLAGGHEQFF.

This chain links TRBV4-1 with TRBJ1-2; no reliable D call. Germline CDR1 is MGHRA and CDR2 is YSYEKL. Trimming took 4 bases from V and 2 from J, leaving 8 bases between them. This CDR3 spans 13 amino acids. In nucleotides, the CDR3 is TGCGCCAGCAGCCCCACCACGAACTATGGCTACACCTTC. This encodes CASSPTTNYGYTF.

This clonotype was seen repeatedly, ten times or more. CDR3 DNA sequence: TGTGCCAGCAGCCCGGGACTAGCGGCTAGCTCCTACAATGAGCAGTTCTTC. Its protein product is CASSPGLAASSYNEQFF. The rearrangement joins TRBV7-9 to TRBJ2-1, with 11 bases aligning to TRBD2. V was pared by 5 bases and J by 0 bases, with 6 bases of the junction left unmatched. CDR3 length: 17 amino acids. Germline lookup yields CDR1 SEHNR and CDR2 FQNEAQ (reference sequence).

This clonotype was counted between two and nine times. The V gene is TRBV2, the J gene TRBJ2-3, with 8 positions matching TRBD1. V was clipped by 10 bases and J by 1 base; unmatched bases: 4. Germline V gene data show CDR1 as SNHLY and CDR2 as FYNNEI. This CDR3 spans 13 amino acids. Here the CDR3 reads CATYRGGTDTQYF. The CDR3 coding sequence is TGTGCCACCTACAGGGGGGGCACAGATACGCAGTATTTT.

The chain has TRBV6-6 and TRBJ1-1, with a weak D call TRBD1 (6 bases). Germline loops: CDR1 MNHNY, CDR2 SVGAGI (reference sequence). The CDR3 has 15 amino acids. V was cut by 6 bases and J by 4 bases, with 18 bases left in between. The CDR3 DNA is TGTGCCAGCAGCCTTTTAGGGGGTCGGAGCACTGAAGCTTTCTTT. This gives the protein CASSLLGGRSTEAFF.

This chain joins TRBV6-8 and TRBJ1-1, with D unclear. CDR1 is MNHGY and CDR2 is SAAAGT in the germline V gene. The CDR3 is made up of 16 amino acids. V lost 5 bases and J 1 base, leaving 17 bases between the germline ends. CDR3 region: CASSHTIPYRNTEAFF. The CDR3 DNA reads TGTGCCAGCAGTCATACTATTCCCTACAGGAACACTGAAGCTTTCTTT.

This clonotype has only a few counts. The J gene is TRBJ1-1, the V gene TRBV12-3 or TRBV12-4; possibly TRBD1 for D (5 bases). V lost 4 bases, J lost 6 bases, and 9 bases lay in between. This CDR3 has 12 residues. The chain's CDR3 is CASSSEGPEAFF. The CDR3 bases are TGTGCCAGCAGTTCGGAGGGGCCTGAAGCTTTCTTT.

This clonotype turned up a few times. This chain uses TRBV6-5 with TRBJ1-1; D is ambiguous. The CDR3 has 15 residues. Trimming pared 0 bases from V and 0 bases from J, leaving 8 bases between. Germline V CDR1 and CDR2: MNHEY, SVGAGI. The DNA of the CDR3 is TGTGCCAGCAGTTACTCCGGGATAATGAACACTGAAGCTTTCTTT. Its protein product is CASSYSGIMNTEAFF.